This paragraph reports one TCR beta chain. Sequencing used immunoSEQ multiplex PCR; TCRdb keeps in-frame clones, though not all of them. The sample has 67,000 or so clones, roughly nine tenths seen once; the top ten hold roughly 1%. This entry comes from a study of OX40 agonist ivuxolimab in advanced cancers. V was trimmed by 7 bases and J by 6 bases, leaving 21 bases between them. The CDR3 has 15 residues. Per the germline V gene, CDR1 is GTSNPN and CDR2 is SVGIG (reference sequence). The sample consisted of CD4+ or CD8+ T cells sorted from blood, taken in a trial of the OX40 agonist ivuxolimab. The chain couples TRBV30 to TRBJ2-2; tentatively, D is TRBD1 (7 bases). The receptor was isolated from an adult with an advanced solid tumor such as melanoma, head and neck, liver or kidney cancer. CDR3 residues: CASQPYRGGSGELFF. For the CDR3, the DNA is TGTGCCTCTCAGCCTTACAGGGGAGGATCCGGGGAGCTGTTTTTT.